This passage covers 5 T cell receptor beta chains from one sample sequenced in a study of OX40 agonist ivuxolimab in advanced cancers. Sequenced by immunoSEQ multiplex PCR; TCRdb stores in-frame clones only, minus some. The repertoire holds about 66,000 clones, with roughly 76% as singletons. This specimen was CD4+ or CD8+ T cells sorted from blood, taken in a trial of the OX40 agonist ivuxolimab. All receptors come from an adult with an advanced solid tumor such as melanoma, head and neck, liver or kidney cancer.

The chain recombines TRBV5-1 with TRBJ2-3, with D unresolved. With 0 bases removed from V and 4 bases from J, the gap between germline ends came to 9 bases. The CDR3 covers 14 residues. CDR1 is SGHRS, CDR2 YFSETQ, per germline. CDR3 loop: CASSLAEIADTQYF. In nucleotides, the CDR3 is TGCGCCAGCAGCTTGGCGGAGATAGCAGATACGCAGTATTTT.

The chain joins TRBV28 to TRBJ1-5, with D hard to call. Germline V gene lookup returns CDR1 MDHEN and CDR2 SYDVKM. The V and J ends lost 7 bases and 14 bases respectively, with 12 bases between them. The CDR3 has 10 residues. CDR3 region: CASIGRRKHF. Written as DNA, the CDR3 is TGTGCCAGCATCGGCCGGAGGAAGCATTTT.

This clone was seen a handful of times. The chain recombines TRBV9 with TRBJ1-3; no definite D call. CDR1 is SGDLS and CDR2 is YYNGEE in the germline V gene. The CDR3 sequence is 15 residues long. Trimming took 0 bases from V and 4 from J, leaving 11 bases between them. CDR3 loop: CASSVVGLAGNTIYF. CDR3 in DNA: TGTGCCAGCAGCGTAGTCGGGCTAGCAGGAAACACCATATATTTT.

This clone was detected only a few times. The CDR3 is CASSAGYRREKLFF. In DNA, the CDR3 is TGTGCCAGCAGTGCAGGGTATCGAAGGGAAAAACTGTTTTTT. The rearrangement joins TRBV28 to TRBJ1-4, with a weak D call TRBD1 (5 bases). CDR3 length equals 14 residues. V shed 5 bases and J shed 8 bases, with 15 bases lying between them. The germline V gene encodes CDR1 MDHEN and CDR2 SYDVKM.

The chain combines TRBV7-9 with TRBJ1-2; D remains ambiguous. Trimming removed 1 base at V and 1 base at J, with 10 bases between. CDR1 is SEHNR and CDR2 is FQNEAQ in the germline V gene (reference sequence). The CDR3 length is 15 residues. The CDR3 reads CASSLGRLINYGYTF. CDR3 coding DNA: TGTGCCAGCAGCTTAGGTCGTCTGATTAACTATGGCTACACCTTC.